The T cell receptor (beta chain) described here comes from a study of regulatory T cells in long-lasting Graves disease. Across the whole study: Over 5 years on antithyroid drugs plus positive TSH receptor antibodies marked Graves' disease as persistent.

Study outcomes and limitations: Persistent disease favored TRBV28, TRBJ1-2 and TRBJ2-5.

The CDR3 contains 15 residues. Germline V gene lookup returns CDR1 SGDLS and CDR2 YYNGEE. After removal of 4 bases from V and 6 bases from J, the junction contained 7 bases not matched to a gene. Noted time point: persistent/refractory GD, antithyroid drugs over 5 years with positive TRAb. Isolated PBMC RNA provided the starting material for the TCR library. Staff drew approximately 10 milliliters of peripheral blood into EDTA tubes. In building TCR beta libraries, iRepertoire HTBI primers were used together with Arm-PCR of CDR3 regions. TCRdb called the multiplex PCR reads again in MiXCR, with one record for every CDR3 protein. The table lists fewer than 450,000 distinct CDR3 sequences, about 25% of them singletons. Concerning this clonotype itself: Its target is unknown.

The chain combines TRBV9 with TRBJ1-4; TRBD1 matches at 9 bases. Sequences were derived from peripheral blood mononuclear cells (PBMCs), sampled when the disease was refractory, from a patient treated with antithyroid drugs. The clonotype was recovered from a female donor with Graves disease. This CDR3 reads CASSTGQGRDEKLFF. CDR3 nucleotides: TGTGCCAGCAGCACCGGACAGGGGCGAGATGAAAAACTGTTTTTT.